These T cell receptor beta chains were read from a single sample in a study of blood T cell repertoires in COVID-19. The method was immunoSEQ multiplex PCR; TCRdb's version includes in-frame clones alone and lacks a portion of them. The sample lists more than 95,000 clones; around four fifths were seen once. Source material: peripheral blood. The receptors were gathered from a human donor in a cohort sampled during active COVID-19. Both conserved end residues are part of each CDR3. The D gene is left open where the match is weak.

V	length	J	D	CDR3
TRBV7-2	18	TRBJ2-1	TRBD2	CASRPGTSGRASADEQFF
TRBV5-1	13	TRBJ2-3	NA	CASSIRDTDTQYF
TRBV5-1	16	TRBJ1-6	TRBD1	CASSLATSGGSSPLHF
TRBV6-2/TRBV6-3	18	TRBJ2-5	TRBD2	CASSYVGTTRGGGETQYF
TRBV12-3/TRBV12-4	12	TRBJ1-1	NA	CASSFGNTEAFF
TRBV24-1	14	TRBJ1-3	TRBD1	CATSEQGAGNTIYF
TRBV19	16	TRBJ2-1	TRBD1	CASRVWDRGDVNEQFF
TRBV7-2	12	TRBJ2-1	TRBD2	CASSSGGNEQFF
TRBV12-3/TRBV12-4	12	TRBJ2-7	NA	CARSPGAYEQYF
TRBV24-1	13	TRBJ2-3	NA	CATSVPGSDTQYF
TRBV7-2	15	TRBJ2-7	TRBD1	CASSLGRDRTYEQYF
TRBV6-5	14	TRBJ1-2	NA	CASKLRGSHYGYTF
TRBV6-5	15	TRBJ1-2	TRBD1	CASSLGTGANYGYTF
TRBV27	13	TRBJ1-1	TRBD1	CASSVGQGTEAFF
TRBV28	17	TRBJ2-2	TRBD1	CASSPQGGQVIPGELFF
TRBV18	14	TRBJ1-5	NA	CASSFSGGGQPQHF
TRBV6-2/TRBV6-3	17	TRBJ2-1	NA	CASSYSEEGFLYNEQFF
TRBV11-2	13	TRBJ1-4	TRBD1	CASSSRDSEKLFF
TRBV18	13	TRBJ1-1	NA	CASSLSRGTEAFF
TRBV20-1	13	TRBJ2-1	TRBD2	CSASGLAGDEQFF
TRBV6-5	15	TRBJ2-2	NA	CASRPRVGNTGELFF
TRBV7-9	13	TRBJ1-1	NA	CASSLDMNTEAFF
TRBV12-3/TRBV12-4	13	TRBJ2-5	NA	CASSFGRQETQYF
TRBV20-1	11	TRBJ1-1	NA	CSASKNTEAFF
TRBV11-2	14	TRBJ2-7	TRBD2	CASSFFSGRGEQYF
TRBV7-2	15	TRBJ2-1	TRBD2	CASSSPPGLGNEQFF
TRBV9	18	TRBJ2-3	TRBD1	CASSQRGLNSESTDTQYF
TRBV9	16	TRBJ2-3	TRBD2	CASSVEAAGATDTQYF
TRBV30	13	TRBJ2-7	NA	CAWSSGVTYEQYF
TRBV27	16	TRBJ2-7	TRBD1	CASSLGRDRVNYEQYF
TRBV11-1	16	TRBJ2-1	TRBD2	CASSLALAGGLNEQFF
TRBV20-1	15	TRBJ1-4	NA	CSASSGGQLSEKLFF
TRBV5-4	19	TRBJ2-2	TRBD2	CASSLDIRGSGSRTGELFF
TRBV5-4	18	TRBJ1-4	NA	CASSLDQGFSNPNEKLFF
TRBV7-9	14	TRBJ2-3	NA	CASSGGLSTDTQYF
TRBV28	13	TRBJ1-2	NA	CASSLGRSYGYTF
TRBV18	15	TRBJ1-2	TRBD1	CASSPEGTGKYGYTF
TRBV28	12	TRBJ2-3	NA	CASSRYTDTQYF
TRBV18	15	TRBJ1-6	TRBD1	CASSPPDRGSSPLHF
TRBV6-5	13	TRBJ1-4	TRBD1	CASRETGNEKLFF
TRBV3-1/TRBV3-2	15	TRBJ2-3	NA	CASSLGGGAADTQYF
TRBV6-6	16	TRBJ2-5	NA	CASSNRAGVMQETQYF
TRBV24-1	13	TRBJ2-5	NA	CATSDSGAETQYF